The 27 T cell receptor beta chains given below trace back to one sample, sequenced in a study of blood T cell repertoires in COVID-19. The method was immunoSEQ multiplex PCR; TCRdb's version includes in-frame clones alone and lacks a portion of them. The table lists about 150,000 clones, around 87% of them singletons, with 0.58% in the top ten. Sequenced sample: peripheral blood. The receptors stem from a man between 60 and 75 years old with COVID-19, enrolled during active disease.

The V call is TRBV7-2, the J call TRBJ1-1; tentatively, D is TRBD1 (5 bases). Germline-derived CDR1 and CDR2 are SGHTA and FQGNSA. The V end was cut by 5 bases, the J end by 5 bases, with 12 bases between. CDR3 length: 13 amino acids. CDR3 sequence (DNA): TGTGCCAGCAGCCCATACGGGGGGACTGAAGCTTTCTTT. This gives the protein CASSPYGGTEAFF.

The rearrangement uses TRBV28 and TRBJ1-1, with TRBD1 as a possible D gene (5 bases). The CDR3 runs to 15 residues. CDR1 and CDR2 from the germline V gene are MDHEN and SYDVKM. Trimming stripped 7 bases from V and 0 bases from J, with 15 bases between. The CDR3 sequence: CASTSWGGMNTEAFF. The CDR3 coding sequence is TGTGCCAGCACCTCTTGGGGGGGGATGAACACTGAAGCTTTCTTT.

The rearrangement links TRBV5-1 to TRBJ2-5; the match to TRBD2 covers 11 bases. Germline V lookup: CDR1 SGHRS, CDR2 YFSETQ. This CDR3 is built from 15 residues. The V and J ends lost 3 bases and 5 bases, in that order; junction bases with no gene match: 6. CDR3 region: CASSSPSGGYETQYF. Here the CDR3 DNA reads TGCGCCAGCAGCTCGCCTAGCGGGGGGTATGAGACCCAGTACTTC.

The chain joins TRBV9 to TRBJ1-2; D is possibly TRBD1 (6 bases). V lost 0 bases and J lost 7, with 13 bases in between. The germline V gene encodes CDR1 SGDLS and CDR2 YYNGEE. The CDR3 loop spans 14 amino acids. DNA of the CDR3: TGTGCCAGCAGCGTAGACCAGGGGAAGGGTGGCTACACCTTC. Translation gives CASSVDQGKGGYTF.

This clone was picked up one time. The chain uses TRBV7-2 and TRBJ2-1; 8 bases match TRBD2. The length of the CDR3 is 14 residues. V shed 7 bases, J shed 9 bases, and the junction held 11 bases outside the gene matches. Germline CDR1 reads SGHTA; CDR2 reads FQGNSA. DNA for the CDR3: TGTGCCAGCACAACTTCGGGACTAGTCGGTGAGCAGTTCTTC. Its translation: CASTTSGLVGEQFF.

CDR3 sequence reads: CASSFGAGGLAKNIQYF. The DNA for the CDR3 is TGTGCCAGCAGCTTTGGGGCGGGGGGTCTAGCCAAAAACATTCAGTACTTC. The chain is built from TRBV5-6 and TRBJ2-4; 8 bases match TRBD2. The CDR3 spans 17 residues. The germline V gene encodes CDR1 SGHDT and CDR2 YYEEEE. The V gene end was trimmed by 2 bases and the J gene end by 0 bases; junction bases not matched to a gene: 7. Filled out from reference TRBV5-6 and TRBJ2-4, the complete variable domain reads DAGVTQSPTHLIKTRGQQVTLRCSPKSGHDTVSWYQQALGQGPQFIFQYYEEEERQRGNFPDRFSGHQFPNYSSELNVNALLLGDSALYLCASSFGAGGLAKNIQYFGAGTRLSVL.

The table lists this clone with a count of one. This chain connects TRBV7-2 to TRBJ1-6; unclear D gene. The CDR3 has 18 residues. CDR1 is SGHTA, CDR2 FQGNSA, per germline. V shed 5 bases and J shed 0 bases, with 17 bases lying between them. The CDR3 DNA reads TGTGCCAGCAGCCCGCCTCCGACTTCCTTCTCCTATAATTCACCCCTCCACTTT. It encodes CASSPPPTSFSYNSPLHF.

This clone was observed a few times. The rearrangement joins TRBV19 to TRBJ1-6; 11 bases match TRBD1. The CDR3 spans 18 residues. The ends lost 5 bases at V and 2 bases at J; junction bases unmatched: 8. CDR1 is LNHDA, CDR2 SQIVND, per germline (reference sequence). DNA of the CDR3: TGTGCCAGTAGTCTATCACGGACAGGGGGCACCTATAATTCACCCCTCCACTTT. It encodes CASSLSRTGGTYNSPLHF. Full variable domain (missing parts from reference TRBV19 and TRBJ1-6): DGGITQSPKYLFRKEGQNVTLSCEQNLNHDAMYWYRQDPGQGLRLIYYSQIVNDFQKGDIAEGYSVSREKKESFPLTVTSAQKNPTAFYLCASSLSRTGGTYNSPLHFGNGTRLTVT.

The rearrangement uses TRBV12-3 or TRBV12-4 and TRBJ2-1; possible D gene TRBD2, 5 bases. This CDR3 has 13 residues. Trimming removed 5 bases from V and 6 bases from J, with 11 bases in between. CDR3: CASSPGVPNEQFF. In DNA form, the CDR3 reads TGTGCCAGCAGTCCCGGGGTGCCCAATGAGCAGTTCTTC.

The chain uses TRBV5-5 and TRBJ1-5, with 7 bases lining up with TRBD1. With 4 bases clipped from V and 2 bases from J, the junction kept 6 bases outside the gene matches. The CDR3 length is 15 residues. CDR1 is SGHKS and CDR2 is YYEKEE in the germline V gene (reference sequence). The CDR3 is CASSPDRTGNQPQHF. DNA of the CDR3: TGTGCCAGCAGCCCGGACAGGACCGGCAATCAGCCCCAGCATTTT.

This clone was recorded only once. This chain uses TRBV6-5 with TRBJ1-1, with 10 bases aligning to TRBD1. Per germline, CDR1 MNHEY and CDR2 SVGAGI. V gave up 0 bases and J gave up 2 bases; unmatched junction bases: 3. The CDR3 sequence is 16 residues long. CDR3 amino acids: CASSYSWDRGNTEAFF. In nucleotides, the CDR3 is TGTGCCAGCAGTTACTCCTGGGACAGGGGTAACACTGAAGCTTTCTTT.

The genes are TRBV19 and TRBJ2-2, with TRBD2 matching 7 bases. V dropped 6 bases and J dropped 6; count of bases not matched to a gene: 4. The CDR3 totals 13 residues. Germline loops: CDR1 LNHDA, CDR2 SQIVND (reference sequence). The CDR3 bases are TGTGCCAGTAGCCTACGGGAGGCCGGGGAGCTGTTTTTT. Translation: CASSLREAGELFF.

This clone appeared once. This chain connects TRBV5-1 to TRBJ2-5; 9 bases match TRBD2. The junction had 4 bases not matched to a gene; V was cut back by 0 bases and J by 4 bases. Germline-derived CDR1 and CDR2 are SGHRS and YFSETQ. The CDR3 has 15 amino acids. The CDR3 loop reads CASSLGSGGTETQYF. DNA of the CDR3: TGCGCCAGCAGCTTGGGAAGCGGGGGGACAGAGACCCAGTACTTC. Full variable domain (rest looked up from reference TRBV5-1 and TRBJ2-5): KAGVTQTPRYLIKTRGQQVTLSCSPISGHRSVSWYQQTPGQGLQFLFEYFSETQRNKGNFPGRFSGRQFSNSRSEMNVSTLELGDSALYLCASSLGSGGTETQYFGPGTRLLVL.

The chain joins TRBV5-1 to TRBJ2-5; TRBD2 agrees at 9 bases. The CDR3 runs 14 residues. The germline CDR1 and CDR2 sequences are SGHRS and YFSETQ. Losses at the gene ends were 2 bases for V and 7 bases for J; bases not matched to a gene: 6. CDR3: CASSLTSGQRTQYF. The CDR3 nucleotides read TGCGCCAGCAGCTTAACTAGCGGGCAACGGACCCAGTACTTC.

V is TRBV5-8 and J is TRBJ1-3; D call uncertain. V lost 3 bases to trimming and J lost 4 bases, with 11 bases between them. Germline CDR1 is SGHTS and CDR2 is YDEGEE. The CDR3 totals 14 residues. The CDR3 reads CASSSWEAGNTIYF. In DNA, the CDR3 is TGTGCCAGCAGCTCCTGGGAGGCGGGAAACACCATATATTTT.

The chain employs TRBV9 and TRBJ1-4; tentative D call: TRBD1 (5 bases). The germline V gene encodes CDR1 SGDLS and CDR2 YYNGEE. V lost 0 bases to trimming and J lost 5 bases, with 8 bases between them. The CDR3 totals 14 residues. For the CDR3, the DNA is TGTGCCAGCAGCGTAGCTCCAGGGAATGAAAAACTGTTTTTT. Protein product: CASSVAPGNEKLFF.

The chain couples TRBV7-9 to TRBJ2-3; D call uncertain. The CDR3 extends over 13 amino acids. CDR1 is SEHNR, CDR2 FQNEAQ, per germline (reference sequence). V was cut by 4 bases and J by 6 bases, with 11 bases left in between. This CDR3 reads CASSYPQSDTQYF. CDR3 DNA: TGTGCCAGCAGCTATCCACAATCGGATACGCAGTATTTT.

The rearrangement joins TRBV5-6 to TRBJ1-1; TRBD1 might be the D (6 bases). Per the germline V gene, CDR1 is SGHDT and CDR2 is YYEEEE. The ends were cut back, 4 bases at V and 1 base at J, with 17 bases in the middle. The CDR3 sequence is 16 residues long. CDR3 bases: TGTGCCAGCAGCCAACTAACGACAGGAGAGAACACTGAAGCTTTCTTT. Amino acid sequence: CASSQLTTGENTEAFF. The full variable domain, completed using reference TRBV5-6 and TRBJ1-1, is DAGVTQSPTHLIKTRGQQVTLRCSPKSGHDTVSWYQQALGQGPQFIFQYYEEEERQRGNFPDRFSGHQFPNYSSELNVNALLLGDSALYLCASSQLTTGENTEAFFGQGTRLTVV.

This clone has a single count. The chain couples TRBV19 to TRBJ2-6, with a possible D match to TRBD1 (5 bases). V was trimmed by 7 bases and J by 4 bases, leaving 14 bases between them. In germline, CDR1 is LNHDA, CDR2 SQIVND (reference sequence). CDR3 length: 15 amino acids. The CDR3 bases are TGTGCCAGTACTGCCCAGGGTTTAGGGGCCAACGTCCTGACTTTC. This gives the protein CASTAQGLGANVLTF. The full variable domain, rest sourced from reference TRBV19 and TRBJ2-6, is DGGITQSPKYLFRKEGQNVTLSCEQNLNHDAMYWYRQDPGQGLRLIYYSQIVNDFQKGDIAEGYSVSREKKESFPLTVTSAQKNPTAFYLCASTAQGLGANVLTFGAGSRLTVL.

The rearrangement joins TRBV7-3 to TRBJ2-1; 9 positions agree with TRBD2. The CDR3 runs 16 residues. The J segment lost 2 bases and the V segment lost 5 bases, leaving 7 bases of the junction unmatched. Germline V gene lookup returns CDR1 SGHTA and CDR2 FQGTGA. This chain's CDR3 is CASSLNAGGTYNEQFF. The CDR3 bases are TGTGCCAGCAGCCTTAATGCGGGAGGGACCTACAATGAGCAGTTCTTC.

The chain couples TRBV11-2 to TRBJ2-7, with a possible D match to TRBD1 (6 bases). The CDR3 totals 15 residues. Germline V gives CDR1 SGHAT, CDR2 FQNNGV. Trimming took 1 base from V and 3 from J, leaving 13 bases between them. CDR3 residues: CASSLASGQNYEQYF. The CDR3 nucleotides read TGTGCCAGCAGCTTAGCCTCAGGACAGAACTACGAGCAGTACTTC.

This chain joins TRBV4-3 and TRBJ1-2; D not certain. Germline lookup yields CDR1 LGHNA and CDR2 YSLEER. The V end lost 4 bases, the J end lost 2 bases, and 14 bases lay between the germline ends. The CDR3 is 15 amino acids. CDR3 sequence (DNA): TGCGCCAGCAGCCCATTGGCCGGGGAAAACTATGGCTACACCTTC. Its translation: CASSPLAGENYGYTF.

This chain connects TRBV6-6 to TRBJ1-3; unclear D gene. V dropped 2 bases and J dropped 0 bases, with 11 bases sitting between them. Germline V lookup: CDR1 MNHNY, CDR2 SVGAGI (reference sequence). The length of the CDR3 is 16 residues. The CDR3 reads CASSYTSRGSGNTIYF. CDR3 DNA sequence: TGTGCCAGCAGTTACACGTCACGGGGCTCTGGAAACACCATATATTTT.

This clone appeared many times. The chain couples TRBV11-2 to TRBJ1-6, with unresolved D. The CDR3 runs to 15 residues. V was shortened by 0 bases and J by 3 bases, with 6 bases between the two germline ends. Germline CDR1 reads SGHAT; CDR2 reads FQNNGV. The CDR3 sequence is CASSLESYYNSPLHF. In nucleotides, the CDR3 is TGTGCCAGCAGCTTAGAGTCCTACTATAATTCACCCCTCCACTTT.

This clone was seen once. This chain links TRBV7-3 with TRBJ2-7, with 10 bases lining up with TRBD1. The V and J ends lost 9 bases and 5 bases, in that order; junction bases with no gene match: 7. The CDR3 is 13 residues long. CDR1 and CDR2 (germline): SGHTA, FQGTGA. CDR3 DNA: TGTGCCAGTCTAGGACAGGGGGACAACGAGCAGTACTTC. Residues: CASLGQGDNEQYF.

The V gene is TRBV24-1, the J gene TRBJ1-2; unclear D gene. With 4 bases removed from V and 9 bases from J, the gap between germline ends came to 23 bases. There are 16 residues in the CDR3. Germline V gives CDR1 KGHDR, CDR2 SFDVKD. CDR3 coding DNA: TGTGCCACCAGTGACCCCGTCGGACGGAGCGGGTTTCGCTACACCTTC. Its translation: CATSDPVGRSGFRYTF.

In nucleotides, the CDR3 is TGTGCCAGCAGTTTACAGGGGGCGAACACCGGGGAGCTGTTTTTT. This sequence encodes CASSLQGANTGELFF. The chain has TRBV27 and TRBJ2-2; 7 bases agree with TRBD1. CDR1 is MNHEY, CDR2 SMNVEV, per germline (reference sequence). The CDR3 runs to 15 residues. After removal of 2 bases from V and 0 bases from J, the junction contained 0 bases not matched to a gene.